These 19 T cell receptor beta chains came from one sample sequenced in a study of T cells in Graves' hyperthyroidism and ophthalmopathy. RNA transcripts yielded amplified TCR beta CDR3 regions. The TCR CDR3 first-round RT-PCR relied on the HTBI primer set. TCRdb passed the multiplex PCR reads through MiXCR, listing each CDR3 protein once. This sample carries approximately 530,000 distinct CDR3 sequences, 16% of them seen once, and the ten largest clones take under 20%. Sequenced sample: blood. The receptors were sampled from a woman between 18 and 29 years old with Graves' hyperthyroidism.

This clonotype was counted at least ten times. The CDR3 coding sequence is TGTGCCACCAGCAGAGTCGGGACTAGCGGGAACAATGAGCAGTTCTTC. Its protein is CATSRVGTSGNNEQFF. This chain joins TRBV15 and TRBJ2-1; TRBD2 agrees at 13 bases. The CDR3 is 16 amino acids. The junction had 2 bases not matched to a gene; V was cut back by 1 base and J by 5 bases. Germline CDR1 reads LNHNV; CDR2 reads YYDKDF (reference sequence).

This clonotype was detected only a few times. The rearrangement links TRBV27 to TRBJ2-2; D may match TRBD1 or TRBD2 (6 bases each). Trimming cost V 3 bases and J 3 bases, with 17 bases left between them. Germline assignment: CDR1 MNHEY and CDR2 SMNVEV (reference sequence). CDR3 length equals 17 residues. CDR3 sequence: CASSLGFSGGHTGELFF. CDR3 DNA sequence: TGTGCCAGCAGTTTGGGTTTTAGTGGGGGGCACACCGGGGAGCTGTTTTTT.

This chain joins TRBV25-1 and TRBJ1-1, with D possibly TRBD1 on 5 matching bases. The CDR3 runs to 14 residues. The V gene's germline CDR1 is MGHDK and CDR2 SYGVNS. Trimming took off 9 bases at V and 3 bases at J, with 17 bases between the two ends. The CDR3 is CASFPPGGDTEAFF. The CDR3 DNA sequence: TGTGCCAGTTTCCCCCCGGGGGGGGACACTGAAGCTTTCTTT.

V is TRBV6-1 and J is TRBJ2-7, with TRBD2 matching 12 bases. In germline, CDR1 is MNHNS, CDR2 SASEGT. V lost 6 bases to trimming and J lost 4 bases; unmatched junction nucleotides: 10. CDR3 size: 16 residues. This chain's CDR3 is CASRLAGGPNPYEQYF. The CDR3 DNA reads as TGTGCCAGCAGACTAGCGGGAGGTCCCAACCCATACGAGCAGTACTTC.

The J gene is TRBJ1-4, the V gene TRBV20-1; 9 bases are a match to TRBD1. Germline CDR1 reads DFQATT; CDR2 reads SNEGSKA (reference sequence). CDR3 length equals 14 residues. Germline trimming cut 2 bases from V and 7 bases from J; bases unmatched to any gene: 5. The CDR3 is CSARSDRGGEKLFF. CDR3 bases: TGCAGTGCTAGATCGGACAGGGGTGGTGAAAAACTGTTTTTT.

This clonotype was seen repeatedly, ten times or more. The chain employs TRBV7-8 and TRBJ2-7; 10 bases line up with TRBD1. The germline gives CDR1 SGHVS, CDR2 FQNEAQ. V lost 2 bases and J lost 5; bases outside the gene matches: 9. The CDR3 is 16 residues long. This CDR3 reads CASSLLGQGKSHEQYF. CDR3 nucleotides: TGTGCCAGCAGCTTACTGGGACAGGGGAAATCCCACGAGCAGTACTTC.

The chain uses TRBV6-1 and TRBJ1-1, with 11 bases fitting TRBD1. There are 14 residues in the CDR3. Germline loops: CDR1 MNHNS, CDR2 SASEGT. Trimming took 8 bases from V and 4 from J; bases not matched to a gene: 6. CDR3: CASYPGTGGTEAFF. The CDR3, as DNA: TGTGCCAGCTACCCCGGGACAGGGGGCACTGAAGCTTTCTTT.

The sample holds a few counts of this clonotype. This sequence joins TRBV6-1 and TRBJ2-3; 11 nucleotides agree with TRBD2. V trimming: 5 bases; J trimming: 5 bases; junction bases outside the gene matches: 12. The CDR3 is made up of 17 amino acids. CDR1 MNHNS and CDR2 SASEGT come from the germline V gene. The CDR3 DNA is TGTGCCAGCAGTCCTCCTTTAGCGGGGGGGCTCGGAGATACGCAGTATTTT. It is translated as CASSPPLAGGLGDTQYF.

About this clonotype: A read error may account for a junction end that differs from germline. This chain links TRBV20-1 with TRBJ1-1; possible D gene TRBD1, 5 bases. This CDR3 is 13 amino acids long. Germline assignment: CDR1 DFQATT and CDR2 SNEGSKA (reference sequence). The CDR3 reads CSANSGWRTEACF. The CDR3 DNA reads TGCAGTGCTAACTCAGGGTGGAGGACTGAAGCTTGCTTT.

This clonotype was counted ten times or more. CDR3 residues: CASSPTGTTDTQYF. As DNA, the CDR3 is TGTGCCAGCAGTCCAACGGGAACGACAGATACGCAGTATTTT. V usage is TRBV12-3 or TRBV12-4 and J usage is TRBJ2-3; tentative D call: TRBD2 (5 bases). This CDR3 region has 14 residues. V gave up 5 bases and J gave up 3 bases, with 12 bases separating them.

At least ten counts were recorded for this clonotype. The rearrangement links TRBV6-1 to TRBJ2-7; tentatively, D is TRBD2 (5 bases). This CDR3 is 14 amino acids long. Per germline, CDR1 MNHNS and CDR2 SASEGT. Trimming shortened V by 7 bases and J by 2 bases, and 15 bases separated the two germline ends. CDR3 bases: TGTGCCAGCACCGACGGAGGACTCCCCTACGAGCAGTACTTC. It is translated as CASTDGGLPYEQYF.

This clonotype has at least ten counts. The chain has TRBV3-1 and TRBJ1-2; D may be TRBD1 (5 bases). Per germline, CDR1 LGHDT and CDR2 YNNKEL (reference sequence). The CDR3 sequence is 14 residues long. The V gene lost 7 bases and the J gene lost 2 bases, with 14 bases spanning the gap. This CDR3 is CASTRQSRNYGYTF. DNA for the CDR3: TGTGCCAGCACACGACAGTCACGGAACTATGGCTACACCTTC.

This chain joins TRBV4-1 and TRBJ2-7; 9 positions match TRBD1. Germline V gives CDR1 MGHRA, CDR2 YSYEKL. The CDR3 loop spans 14 amino acids. Unmatched junction bases numbered 6, after V lost 2 bases and J lost 7 bases. CDR3 in DNA: TGCGCCAGCAGCCAAACCGGGACAGGGTTAGAGCAGTACTTC. As protein: CASSQTGTGLEQYF.

This clonotype was counted only a few times. This chain uses TRBV13 with TRBJ2-2; possibly TRBD2 for D (5 bases). V lost 1 base and J lost 0, with 9 bases in between. Germline V gene sequence: CDR1 PRHDT, CDR2 FYEKMQ (reference sequence). This CDR3 spans 16 amino acids. The CDR3 DNA reads TGTGCCAGCAGCTTAGTAGCGAACGCGAACACCGGGGAGCTGTTTTTT. Translation gives CASSLVANANTGELFF. The entire variable domain, with the rest obtained from reference TRBV13 and TRBJ2-2, is as follows: AAGVIQSPRHLIKEKRETATLKCYPIPRHDTVYWYQQGPGQDPQFLISFYEKMQSDKGSIPDRFSAQQFSDYHSELNMSSLELGDSALYFCASSLVANANTGELFFGEGSRLTVL.

The chain employs TRBV19 and TRBJ2-7, with a weak D call TRBD2 (6 bases). CDR1 is LNHDA and CDR2 is SQIVND in the germline V gene (reference sequence). Trimming took 5 bases from V and 2 from J, leaving 16 bases between them. The CDR3 loop spans 15 amino acids. CDR3 amino acids: CASSPAGRPTYEQYF. The CDR3 DNA is TGTGCCAGTAGTCCCGCAGGGAGGCCAACCTACGAGCAGTACTTC.

This clonotype came up a few times. V usage is TRBV20-1 and J usage is TRBJ2-1, with 13 bases identical to TRBD2. The germline CDR1 and CDR2 sequences are DFQATT and SNEGSKA (reference sequence). The V gene end was trimmed by 5 bases and the J gene end by 12 bases; junction bases not matched to a gene: 10. The CDR3 consists of 14 residues. CDR3 bases: TGCAGTGCTCTACTAGCGGGAGGGCCCGCCGGGCAGTTCTTC. Translating gives CSALLAGGPAGQFF.

This clonotype occurred many times. The chain joins TRBV20-1 to TRBJ2-2; TRBD2 matches at 8 bases. The CDR3 runs to 17 residues. V was clipped by 0 bases and J by 1 base; unmatched bases: 7. Germline CDR1 is DFQATT and CDR2 is SNEGSKA (reference sequence). CDR3 residues: CSARDPRRGENTGELFF. The CDR3 bases are TGCAGTGCTAGAGACCCCAGGCGGGGGGAGAACACCGGGGAGCTGTTTTTT.

This clonotype was picked up many times. J is TRBJ2-1 and V is TRBV10-3; D may be TRBD2 (7 bases). Trimming took off 11 bases at V and 9 bases at J, with 26 bases between the two ends. The CDR3 runs 15 residues. From germline, CDR1 is ENHRY and CDR2 SYGVKD. DNA for the CDR3: TGTGCCGCCGGAGGAGTGGGGGGGCCGAGTGGTGAGCAGTTCTTC. This translates into CAAGGVGGPSGEQFF.

This clonotype was counted only a few times. The chain links TRBV28 to TRBJ1-6, with 9 bases fitting TRBD1. Trimming cost V 4 bases and J 6 bases; bases outside gene matches: 7. Germline CDR1 MDHEN, CDR2 SYDVKM. The CDR3 runs to 16 residues. CDR3 sequence reads: CASSYWDREGNSPLHF. CDR3 DNA: TGTGCCAGCAGTTACTGGGACAGGGAAGGTAATTCACCCCTCCACTTT.